This T cell receptor beta chain stems from a study of T cell repertoires in cytomegalovirus infection. Study context: Indications came from public TCR beta signatures; they pointed to CMV infection and to a matching HLA type.

With respect to this clonotype: Its target is not known.

Study observations and caveats: Cumulative public TCR beta family frequency identified CMV carriers with the relevant HLA. CMV-specific HLA-C-restricted TCR beta clonotypes dominated the ex vivo response.

MiXCR was run by TCRdb on the reads, yielding one entry per CDR3 protein. The table records more than 250,000 distinct CDR3 sequences, 12% to 15% of them present only once. The CDR3 loop spans 11 amino acids. The V and J ends lost 11 bases and 3 bases respectively, with 11 bases between them. In germline, CDR1 is MDHEN, CDR2 SYDVKM. This sequence originates from a human donor in good health (CMV status not recorded). Some clones in this sample may be carry-over from other donors' samples. Material for sequencing was PBMCs. This chain connects TRBV28 to TRBJ2-7; D is perhaps TRBD1 (5 bases). CDR3 region: CAAKGIYEQYF. CDR3 nucleotide sequence: TGTGCCGCAAAGGGGATCTACGAGCAGTACTTC.